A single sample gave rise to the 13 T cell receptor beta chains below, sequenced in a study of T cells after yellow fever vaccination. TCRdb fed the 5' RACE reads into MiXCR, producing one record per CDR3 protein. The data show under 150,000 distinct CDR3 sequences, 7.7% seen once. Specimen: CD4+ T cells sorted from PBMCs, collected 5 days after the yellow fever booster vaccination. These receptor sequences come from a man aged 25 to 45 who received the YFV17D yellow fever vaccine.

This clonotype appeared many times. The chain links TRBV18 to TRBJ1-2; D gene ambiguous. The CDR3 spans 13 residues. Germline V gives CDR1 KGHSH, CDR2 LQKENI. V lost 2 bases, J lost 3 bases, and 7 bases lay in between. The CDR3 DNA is TGTGCCAGCTCACCATCTGGGGACTATGGCTACACCTTC. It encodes CASSPSGDYGYTF.

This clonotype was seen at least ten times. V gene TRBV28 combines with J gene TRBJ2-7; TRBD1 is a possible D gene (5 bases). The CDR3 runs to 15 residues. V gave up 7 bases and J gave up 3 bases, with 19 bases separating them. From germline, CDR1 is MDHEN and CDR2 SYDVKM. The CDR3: CASTSGAGNFYEQYF. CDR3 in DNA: TGTGCCAGCACCTCCGGCGCAGGGAATTTCTACGAGCAGTACTTC. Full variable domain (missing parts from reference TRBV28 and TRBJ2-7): DVKVTQSSRYLVKRTGEKVFLECVQDMDHENMFWYRQDPGLGLRLIYFSYDVKMKEKGDIPEGYSVSREKKERFSLILESASTNQTSMYLCASTSGAGNFYEQYFGPGTRLTVT.

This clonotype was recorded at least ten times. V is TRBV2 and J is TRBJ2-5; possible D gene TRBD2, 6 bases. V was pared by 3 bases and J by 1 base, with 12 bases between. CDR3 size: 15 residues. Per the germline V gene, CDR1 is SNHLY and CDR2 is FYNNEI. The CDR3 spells CASSEGRTFQETQYF. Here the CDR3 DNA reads TGTGCCAGCAGTGAGGGGAGGACGTTCCAAGAGACCCAGTACTTC. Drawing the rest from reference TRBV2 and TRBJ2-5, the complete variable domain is EPEVTQTPSHQVTQMGQEVILRCVPISNHLYFYWYRQILGQKVEFLVSFYNNEISEKSEIFDDQFSVERPDGSNFTLKIRSTKLEDSAMYFCASSEGRTFQETQYFGPGTRLLVL.

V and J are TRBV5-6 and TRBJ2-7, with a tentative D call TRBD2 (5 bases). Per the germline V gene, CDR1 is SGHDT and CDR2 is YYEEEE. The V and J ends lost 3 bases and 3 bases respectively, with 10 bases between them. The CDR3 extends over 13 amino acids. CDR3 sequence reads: CASSSGVHYEQYF. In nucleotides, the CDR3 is TGTGCCAGCAGCTCCGGGGTCCACTACGAGCAGTACTTC.

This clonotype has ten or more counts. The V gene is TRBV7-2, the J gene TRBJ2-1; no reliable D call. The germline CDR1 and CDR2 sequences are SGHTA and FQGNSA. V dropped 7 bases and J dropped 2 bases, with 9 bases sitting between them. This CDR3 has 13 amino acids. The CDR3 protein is CASNPVPYNEQFF. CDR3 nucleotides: TGTGCCAGCAACCCGGTCCCCTACAATGAGCAGTTCTTC.

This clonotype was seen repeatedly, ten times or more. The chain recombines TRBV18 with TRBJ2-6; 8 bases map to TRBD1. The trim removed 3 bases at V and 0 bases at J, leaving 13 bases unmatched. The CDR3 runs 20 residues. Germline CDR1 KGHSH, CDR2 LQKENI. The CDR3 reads CASSPPLRTGRSSGANVLTF. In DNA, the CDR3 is TGTGCCAGCTCACCCCCGCTTAGGACAGGGCGAAGCTCTGGGGCCAACGTCCTGACTTTC.

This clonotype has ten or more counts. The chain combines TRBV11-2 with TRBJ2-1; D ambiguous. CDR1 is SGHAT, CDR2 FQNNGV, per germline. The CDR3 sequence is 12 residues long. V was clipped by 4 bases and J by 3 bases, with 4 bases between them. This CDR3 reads CASSSYYNEQFF. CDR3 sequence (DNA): TGTGCCAGCAGCTCCTACTACAATGAGCAGTTCTTC.

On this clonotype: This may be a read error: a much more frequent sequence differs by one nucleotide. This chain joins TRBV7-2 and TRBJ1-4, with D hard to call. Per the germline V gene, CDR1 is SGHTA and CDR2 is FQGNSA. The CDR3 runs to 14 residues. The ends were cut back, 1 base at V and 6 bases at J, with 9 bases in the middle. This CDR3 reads CASSLVGKDEKLFF. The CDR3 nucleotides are TGTGCCAGCAGCTTAGTGGGGAAGGATGAAAAACTGTTTTTT.

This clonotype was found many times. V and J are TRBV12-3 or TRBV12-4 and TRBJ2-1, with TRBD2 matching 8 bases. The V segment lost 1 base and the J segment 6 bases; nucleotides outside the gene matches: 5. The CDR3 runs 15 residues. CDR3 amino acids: CASSLEAGVGNEQFF. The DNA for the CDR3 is TGTGCCAGCAGTTTAGAAGCGGGAGTAGGCAATGAGCAGTTCTTC.

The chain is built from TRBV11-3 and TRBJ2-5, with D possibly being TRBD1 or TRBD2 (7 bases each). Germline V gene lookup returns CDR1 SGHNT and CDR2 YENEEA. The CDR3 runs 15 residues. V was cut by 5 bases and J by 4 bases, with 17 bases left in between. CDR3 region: CASSLRGLAVETQYF. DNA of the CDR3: TGTGCCAGCAGCCTGAGGGGGCTAGCGGTAGAGACCCAGTACTTC.

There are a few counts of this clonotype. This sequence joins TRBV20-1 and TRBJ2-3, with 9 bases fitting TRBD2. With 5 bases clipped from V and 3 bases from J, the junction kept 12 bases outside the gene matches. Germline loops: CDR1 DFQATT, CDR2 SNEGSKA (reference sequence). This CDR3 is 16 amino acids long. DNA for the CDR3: TGCAGTGCTCATCGGCCGGGCGGGAGGGCTACAGATACGCAGTATTTT. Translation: CSAHRPGGRATDTQYF.

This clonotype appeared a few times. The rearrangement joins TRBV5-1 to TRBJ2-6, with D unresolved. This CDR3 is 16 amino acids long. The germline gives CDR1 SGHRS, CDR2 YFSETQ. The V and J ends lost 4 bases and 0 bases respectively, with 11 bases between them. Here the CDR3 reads CASSPDGYSGANVLTF. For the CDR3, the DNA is TGCGCCAGCAGCCCCGACGGTTACTCTGGGGCCAACGTCCTGACTTTC.

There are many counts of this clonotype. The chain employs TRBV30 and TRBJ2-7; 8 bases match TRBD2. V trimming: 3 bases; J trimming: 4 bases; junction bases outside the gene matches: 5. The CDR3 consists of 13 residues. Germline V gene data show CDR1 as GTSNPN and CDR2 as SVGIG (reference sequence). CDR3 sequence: CAWSRGLAYEQYF. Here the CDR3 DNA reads TGTGCCTGGAGCCGAGGACTAGCTTACGAGCAGTACTTC.